This TCR beta chain was profiled in a study of Ad26.COV2.S vaccination and SARS-CoV-2 variants. CDR1 is KGHSH and CDR2 is LQKENI in the germline V gene. The CDR3 length is 14 residues. V was cut by 5 bases and J by 9 bases, with 20 bases left in between. Noted treatment: roughly 20 received Ad26.COV2.S at low or high dose, single or two shots; several received placebo; per-sample allocation not given. The study sampled participants on day 63 after the first vaccine or placebo injection. Its platform was an Ad26 vector, and its expressed antigen was Wuhan-strain SARS-CoV-2 spike. As concerns this clone: Its antigen is unidentified.

Study-level points and caveats: Vaccine recipients surpassed placebo recipients in spike-specific TCR breadth. Vaccine and placebo recipients had comparable breadth of non-spike TCRs. Estimates derived from TCR breadth and depth analyses may have underestimated total T cell responses.

Only in-frame clones appear in the TCRdb table, and some are missing; sequencing was by immunoSEQ multiplex PCR. This table holds about 470,000 clones, roughly 91% found once. The source of this sequence is a person aged 18-65 years who received the Ad26.COV2.S COVID-19 vaccine or a placebo. Source: peripheral blood, taken in a trial of Ad26.COV2.S vaccine versus placebo. This chain links TRBV18 with TRBJ2-7; D is undetermined. The CDR3 sequence: CASSAEGSLRAQYF. The CDR3 DNA is TGTGCCAGCTCAGCGGAAGGCAGCCTACGAGCGCAGTACTTC.